These 3 T cell receptor beta chains share one sample of origin, sequenced in a study of response to subunit inactivated influenza vaccine. TCRdb recomputed calls from the RT-PCR reads with MiXCR, one row per CDR3 protein. The sample includes hundreds of thousands of distinct CDR3 sequences, 13% to 15% of them seen just once. The material was PBMCs from blood, obtained roughly 15 days before vaccination. The receptors derive from a man aged 45 to 65 who received an inactivated influenza vaccine.

The V and J genes are TRBV25-1 and TRBJ1-1, with a tentative D call TRBD1 (5 bases). Germline V gene data show CDR1 as MGHDK and CDR2 as SYGVNS. CDR3 length: 14 amino acids. V was trimmed by 2 bases and J by 1 base, leaving 8 bases between them. CDR3 residues: CASSEVGENTEAFF. The CDR3 DNA follows: TGTGCCAGCAGTGAAGTAGGGGAGAACACTGAAGCTTTCTTT.

This clonotype was counted only a few times. This rearrangement joins TRBV2 to TRBJ2-1; 11 nucleotides align to TRBD2. The CDR3 consists of 18 residues. In germline, CDR1 is SNHLY, CDR2 FYNNEI. Trimming took 2 bases from V and 4 from J; bases not matched to a gene: 10. The DNA for the CDR3 is TGTGCCAGCAGTGAACTAGCGGGGGGCCCGGAGGGATACAATGAGCAGTTCTTC. Protein: CASSELAGGPEGYNEQFF.

This clonotype was detected ten times or more. The genes are TRBV12-3 or TRBV12-4 and TRBJ1-2; 8 bases are shared with TRBD1. The J segment lost 5 bases and the V segment lost 3 bases, leaving 11 bases of the junction unmatched. The CDR3 sequence is 16 residues long. The CDR3 nucleotides are TGTGCCAGCAGTTTTTTGGTCCAGGGGGCGGGGTATGGCTACACCTTC. Its protein is CASSFLVQGAGYGYTF.